Presented here are 27 T cell receptor beta chains from one specimen sequenced in a study of regulatory T cells in long-lasting Graves disease. Relying on iRepertoire HTBI primers and Arm-PCR of CDR3 regions, the team built TCR beta libraries. Each CDR3 protein is one row after TCRdb ran MiXCR on the multiplex PCR reads. The table shows under 500,000 distinct CDR3 sequences, with around 21% occurring only once. Time point indicated: persistent/refractory GD, antithyroid drugs over 5 years with positive TRAb. From PBMCs, RNA was extracted and then used to make the TCR library. This specimen was peripheral blood mononuclear cells (PBMCs), taken when the disease was refractory, from a patient treated with antithyroid drugs. The receptors here all came from a female donor with Graves disease.

The chain uses TRBV6-5 and TRBJ1-5; 8 nucleotides align to TRBD1. The V gene end was trimmed by 2 bases and the J gene end by 1 base; junction bases not matched to a gene: 4. Germline values: CDR1 MNHEY, CDR2 SVGAGI. CDR3 size: 16 residues. The CDR3 sequence: CASSYGWTGSNQPQHF. CDR3 coding DNA: TGTGCCAGCAGTTACGGGTGGACAGGGAGCAATCAGCCCCAGCATTTT.

This clonotype was counted ten times or more. In DNA form, the CDR3 reads TGTGCCAGCAGTTCCCCGTCCGCCTACGAGCAGTACTTC. This encodes CASSSPSAYEQYF. The V call is TRBV12-3 or TRBV12-4, the J call TRBJ2-7; unclear D gene. The V gene lost 4 bases and the J gene lost 2 bases, with 9 bases spanning the gap. This CDR3 is built from 13 residues.

The chain couples TRBV20-1 to TRBJ2-7; the match to TRBD1 covers 7 bases. CDR3 length equals 14 residues. Trimming at V came to 5 bases and at J to 1 base, leaving 8 bases not matched to a gene. Per the germline V gene, CDR1 is DFQATT and CDR2 is SNEGSKA (reference sequence). CDR3 DNA: TGCAGTGCTCACGATTCAGGGGGATCCTACGAGCAGTACTTC. This sequence encodes CSAHDSGGSYEQYF.

The chain combines TRBV15 with TRBJ2-7; D not certain. Germline V gene lookup returns CDR1 LNHNV and CDR2 YYDKDF (reference sequence). The CDR3 is made up of 15 amino acids. With 3 bases removed from V and 6 bases from J, the gap between germline ends came to 18 bases. CDR3 in amino acids: CATSSLERSYSEQYF. In DNA, the CDR3 is TGTGCCACCAGCAGCCTGGAGCGCTCCTACTCCGAGCAGTACTTC.

This clonotype has only a few counts. One junction end disagrees with the germline gene, perhaps due to a read error. This chain connects TRBV28 to TRBJ2-7; D is unclear. This CDR3 spans 14 amino acids. Looked up from germline, CDR1 is MDHEN and CDR2 is SYDVKM. The CDR3, as DNA: TGTGCCAGCAGTTTGACGGGCGCCGAGTCCGAGCAGCACTTC. It yields the protein CASSLTGAESEQHF.

This clonotype was seen many times. The rearrangement links TRBV3-1 to TRBJ1-5; the D gene is possibly TRBD1 (6 bases). CDR1 is LGHDT and CDR2 is YNNKEL in the germline V gene (reference sequence). The CDR3 has 15 residues. Trimming took 4 bases from V and 4 from J, leaving 14 bases between them. In DNA, the CDR3 is TGTGCCAGCAGCCCAGCTGGAGGGGGAAATCAGCCCCAGCATTTT. Protein product: CASSPAGGGNQPQHF.

This clonotype was found a few times. This sequence joins TRBV6-1 and TRBJ2-7; 7 bases are a match to TRBD1. The CDR3 length is 12 residues. The germline CDR1 and CDR2 sequences are MNHNS and SASEGT. J was trimmed by 8 bases and V by 8 bases; bases with no gene match: 9. The CDR3 reads CASGTGDFKQYF. CDR3 nucleotide sequence: TGTGCCAGCGGCACAGGGGATTTCAAGCAGTACTTC.

This clonotype was seen ten or more times. This chain links TRBV2 with TRBJ2-7, with 7 nucleotides matching TRBD2. The germline V gene encodes CDR1 SNHLY and CDR2 FYNNEI. V lost 2 bases and J lost 4; bases outside the gene matches: 5. CDR3 length: 14 residues. The DNA of the CDR3 is TGTGCCAGCAGTGAACCGGGACTACTTTACGAGCAGTACTTC. This codes for CASSEPGLLYEQYF.

A few counts support this clonotype. CDR3 nucleotide sequence: TGTGCCAGCAGTCTGCGAATTTACGGGGGGCCGGGCACCGGGGAGCTGTTTTTT. Amino acid sequence: CASSLRIYGGPGTGELFF. The chain is built from TRBV6-1 and TRBJ2-2; a possible D gene is TRBD2 (7 bases). Trimming stripped 5 bases from V and 4 bases from J, with 23 bases between. The CDR3 length is 18 residues. CDR1 and CDR2 (germline): MNHNS, SASEGT.

A note on this clonotype: This may arise from a read error, as a much more abundant clone is one base away. This sequence joins TRBV27 and TRBJ1-1, with D unresolved. There are 17 residues in the CDR3. Trimming removed 0 bases from V and 0 bases from J, with 14 bases in between. Germline CDR1 is MNHEY and CDR2 is SMNVEV (reference sequence). CDR3 sequence reads: CASSLSLSSSVNTEAFF. CDR3 sequence (DNA): TGTGCCAGCAGTTTATCATTATCATCCTCCGTGAACACTGAAGCTTTCTTT.

The chain uses TRBV19 and TRBJ1-2; 7 nucleotides agree with TRBD1. The germline V gene encodes CDR1 LNHDA and CDR2 SQIVND (reference sequence). Losses at the gene ends were 5 bases for V and 0 bases for J; bases not matched to a gene: 9. The length of the CDR3 is 16 residues. The CDR3 is CASSPWGTDANYGYTF. The CDR3 DNA is TGTGCCAGTAGTCCTTGGGGGACAGACGCTAACTATGGCTACACCTTC.

This clonotype occurred many times. The rearrangement joins TRBV28 to TRBJ1-1; 7 nucleotides match TRBD1. CDR3 length equals 15 residues. The junction had 11 bases not matched to a gene; V was cut back by 5 bases and J by 5 bases. From germline, CDR1 is MDHEN and CDR2 SYDVKM. CDR3 coding DNA: TGTGCCAGCAGTCAACGACAGGGACGGGAGACTGAAGCTTTCTTT. Amino acid sequence: CASSQRQGRETEAFF.

This clonotype was recorded a few times. The chain couples TRBV5-1 to TRBJ2-6; the D gene is possibly TRBD1 (5 bases). Germline loops: CDR1 SGHRS, CDR2 YFSETQ. Trimming pared 3 bases from V and 2 bases from J, leaving 12 bases between. CDR3 size: 16 residues. This CDR3 reads CASSYGPGTGANVLTF. The CDR3 DNA reads TGCGCCAGCAGCTATGGGCCAGGGACTGGGGCCAACGTCCTGACTTTC.

This clonotype was detected many times. The chain recombines TRBV28 with TRBJ2-7; 9 bases map to TRBD1. This CDR3 spans 13 amino acids. V lost 8 bases to trimming and J lost 3 bases; unmatched junction nucleotides: 5. Germline CDR1 reads MDHEN; CDR2 reads SYDVKM. The CDR3 DNA reads as TGTGCCAGCTTACCGGGACAGGGCTACGAGCAGTACTTC. Its translation: CASLPGQGYEQYF.

This clonotype was counted many times. The V and J genes are TRBV28 and TRBJ1-4; possibly TRBD1 for D (5 bases). Between the trimmed V and J ends, which lost 7 bases and 6 bases, there was a span of 15 bases. This CDR3 region has 14 residues. Germline V gene data show CDR1 as MDHEN and CDR2 as SYDVKM. CDR3 amino acids: CASTSRGGDEKLFF. As DNA, the CDR3 is TGTGCCAGCACTTCTCGGGGAGGGGATGAAAAACTGTTTTTT.

This rearrangement joins TRBV5-6 to TRBJ2-5; no firm D call. CDR3 length equals 13 residues. V shed 0 bases and J shed 4 bases, with 7 bases lying between them. Per germline, CDR1 SGHDT and CDR2 YYEEEE. CDR3 coding DNA: TGTGCCAGCAGCTTGGTTTGGAGAGAGACCCAGTACTTC. This gives the protein CASSLVWRETQYF. Looking up the rest from reference TRBV5-6 and TRBJ2-5 gives the full variable domain: DAGVTQSPTHLIKTRGQQVTLRCSPKSGHDTVSWYQQALGQGPQFIFQYYEEEERQRGNFPDRFSGHQFPNYSSELNVNALLLGDSALYLCASSLVWRETQYFGPGTRLLVL.

The chain employs TRBV6-2 or TRBV6-3 and TRBJ1-1; no clear D gene. Germline-derived CDR1 and CDR2 are MNHEY and SVGEGT. V was trimmed by 2 bases and J by 2 bases, leaving 12 bases between them. CDR3 size: 15 residues. Here the CDR3 DNA reads TGTGCCAGCAGTTACGGTAGTGGGGTTAACACTGAAGCTTTCTTT. Translation: CASSYGSGVNTEAFF.

This clonotype was recorded a few times. The V and J genes are TRBV19 and TRBJ1-1; maybe TRBD1 (6 bases). The V and J ends lost 5 bases and 5 bases respectively, with 21 bases between them. CDR3 size: 16 residues. The germline V gene has CDR1 LNHDA and CDR2 SQIVND (reference sequence). The CDR3 coding sequence is TGTGCCAGTAGTTCCTGGGGGGCGGAAGAAGGGACTGAAGCTTTCTTT. It translates to CASSSWGAEEGTEAFF.

This clonotype was found many times. The CDR3 DNA is TGTGCCAGCAGTCGGATCAGGAAACTCATGAACACTGAAGCTTTCTTT. It translates to CASSRIRKLMNTEAFF. J is TRBJ1-1 and V is TRBV12-3 or TRBV12-4; D unresolved. Trimming removed 5 bases from V and 0 bases from J, with 16 bases in between. CDR3 length: 16 residues.

This clonotype has more than one count but fewer than ten. The chain has TRBV7-3 and TRBJ2-2; D tentatively reads TRBD1 or TRBD2 (5 bases each). CDR1 SGHTA and CDR2 FQGTGA come from the germline V gene. The CDR3 length is 16 residues. V was shortened by 5 bases and J by 5 bases, with 18 bases between the two germline ends. This CDR3 is CASSEPGDLRTGELFF. CDR3 coding DNA: TGTGCCAGCAGCGAACCCGGGGACCTGAGAACCGGGGAGCTGTTTTTT.

In this sample, this clonotype turned up a few times. This chain joins TRBV20-1 and TRBJ1-5; D gene uncertain. The CDR3 runs to 14 residues. V lost 4 bases, J lost 2 bases, and 12 bases lay in between. Germline lookup yields CDR1 DFQATT and CDR2 SNEGSKA (reference sequence). CDR3 sequence: CSAIDPGGNQPQHF. CDR3 DNA sequence: TGCAGTGCTATCGACCCCGGCGGCAATCAGCCCCAGCATTTT.

This clonotype has a count of ten or more. The rearrangement links TRBV12-3 or TRBV12-4 to TRBJ1-5; 7 bases fit TRBD1. CDR3 length equals 15 residues. V lost 6 bases to trimming and J lost 6 bases; unmatched junction nucleotides: 11. The CDR3 DNA follows: TGTGCCAGCAGCCAACGAACAGGGGCGAGTCAGCCCCAGCATTTT. Translation: CASSQRTGASQPQHF.

There are many counts of this clonotype. J is TRBJ2-7 and V is TRBV7-2; TRBD2 matches 10 bases. The CDR3 extends over 15 amino acids. V trimming: 5 bases; J trimming: 5 bases; junction bases outside the gene matches: 9. The germline CDR1 and CDR2 sequences are SGHTA and FQGNSA. Here the CDR3 DNA reads TGTGCCAGCAGCCGAACCGGGACTAGCGATGACGAGCAGTACTTC. It encodes CASSRTGTSDDEQYF. Supplemented by reference TRBV7-2 and TRBJ2-7, the full variable domain reads GAGVSQSPSNKVTEKGKDVELRCDPISGHTALYWYRQSLGQGLEFLIYFQGNSAPDKSGLPSDRFSAERTGGSVSTLTIQRTQQEDSAVYLCASSRTGTSDDEQYFGPGTRLTVT.

This clonotype was detected ten times or more. V usage is TRBV6-5 and J usage is TRBJ2-7; 8 bases align to TRBD2. This CDR3 has 17 amino acids. V lost 2 bases and J lost 3; bases outside the gene matches: 12. The V gene's germline CDR1 is MNHEY and CDR2 SVGAGI. CDR3 in DNA: TGTGCCAGCAGTTACAGGCGAGGTTCGGGAGGGAACTACGAGCAGTACTTC. Translation gives CASSYRRGSGGNYEQYF.

This clonotype was seen only a few times. V usage is TRBV20-1 and J usage is TRBJ1-4; D remains unclear. CDR3 length: 14 residues. Germline V gives CDR1 DFQATT, CDR2 SNEGSKA (reference sequence). The V gene lost 6 bases and the J gene lost 1 base, with 12 bases spanning the gap. CDR3 coding DNA: TGCAGTGCCCAGAGAGGATTAACTAATGAAAAACTGTTTTTT. Protein: CSAQRGLTNEKLFF.

This clonotype was seen at least ten times. This sequence joins TRBV28 and TRBJ2-2; 7 bases map to TRBD1. Germline V CDR1 and CDR2: MDHEN, SYDVKM. Trimming at V came to 6 bases and at J to 0 bases, leaving 7 bases not matched to a gene. This CDR3 has 16 amino acids. CDR3 bases: TGTGCCAGCAGGTCTACCGGGACAGCGAACACCGGGGAGCTGTTTTTT. Translation gives CASRSTGTANTGELFF.

Of note for this clonotype: This clone may be a read error of a much larger clone one base away. The chain uses TRBV6-2 or TRBV6-3 and TRBJ2-7, with 13 bases matching TRBD2. The J segment lost 5 bases and the V segment lost 5 bases, leaving 6 bases of the junction unmatched. The CDR3 runs to 15 residues. The germline V gene has CDR1 MNHEY and CDR2 SVGEGT. The CDR3 is CASSAIGLAGDEQYF. Written as DNA, the CDR3 is TGTGCCAGCAGTGCCATAGGACTAGCGGGAGACGAGCAGTACTTC.